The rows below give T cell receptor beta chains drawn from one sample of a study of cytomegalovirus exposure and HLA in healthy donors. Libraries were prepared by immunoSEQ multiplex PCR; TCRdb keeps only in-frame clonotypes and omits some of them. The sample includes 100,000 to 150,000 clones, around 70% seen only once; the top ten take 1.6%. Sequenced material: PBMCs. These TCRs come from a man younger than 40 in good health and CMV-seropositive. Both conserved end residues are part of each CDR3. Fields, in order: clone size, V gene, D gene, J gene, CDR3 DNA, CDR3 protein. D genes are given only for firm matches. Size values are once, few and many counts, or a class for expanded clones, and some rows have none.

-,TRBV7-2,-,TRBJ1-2,TGTGCCAGCAGCCAAGGATTTTCGCTGGCAGCAGGCTATGGCTACACCTTC,CASSQGFSLAAGYGYTF
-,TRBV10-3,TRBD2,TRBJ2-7,TGTGCCGCCTGGACTAGCGGGACCTACGAGCAGTACTTC,CAAWTSGTYEQYF
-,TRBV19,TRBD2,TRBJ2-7,TGTGCCAGTAGTCCCCAGGCACTAGCGGACAGCCCATACGAGCAGTACTTC,CASSPQALADSPYEQYF
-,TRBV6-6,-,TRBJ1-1,TGTGCCAGCAGTTACTGGGGAGGCGGCCCCGATCGGGCTTTCTTT,CASSYWGGGPDRAFF
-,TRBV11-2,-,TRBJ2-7,TGTGCCAGCTTCCCCTTAAAGGACAAGAACCACGAGCAGTACTTC,CASFPLKDKNHEQYF
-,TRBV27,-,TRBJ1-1,TGTGCCAGCAGTTCCTCTCCGACAGGAGTGAACACTGAAGCTTTCTTT,CASSSSPTGVNTEAFF
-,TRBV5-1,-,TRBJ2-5,TGCGCCAGCAGCTCTGAGATAGTGGAGACCCAGTACTTC,CASSSEIVETQYF
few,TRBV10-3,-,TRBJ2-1,TGTGCCATCAGTGAGTCAAGGAGCAGGGGAAGGGACAATGAGCAGTTCTTC,CAISESRSRGRDNEQFF
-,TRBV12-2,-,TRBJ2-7,TGTGCAAGTCGCCCCCTTAAAGCCGGCTACGAGCAGTACTTC,CASRPLKAGYEQYF
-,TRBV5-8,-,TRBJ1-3,TGTGCCAGCAGCTTGGCGGTGGTGCTAAGTGGAAACACCATATATTTT,CASSLAVVLSGNTIYF
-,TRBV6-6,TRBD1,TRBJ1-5,TGTGCCAGTCGAAGACAGGGGCAACAGCCCCAGCATTTT,CASRRQGQQPQHF
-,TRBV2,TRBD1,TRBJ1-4,TGTGCCAGCAGCGCCCGGGACAGGGGGCCGACGGATGAAAAACTGTTTTTT,CASSARDRGPTDEKLFF
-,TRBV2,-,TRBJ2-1,TGTGCCAGCAGTGAATTAGGTATCCAGGACAATGAGCAGTTCTTC,CASSELGIQDNEQFF
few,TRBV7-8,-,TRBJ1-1,TGTGCCAGCAGCACCTATCAGAGGATTCGGGGAGACACTGAAGCTTTCTTT,CASSTYQRIRGDTEAFF
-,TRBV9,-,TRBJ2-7,TGTGCCAGCAGCGTAGGAGGGACTGAGTACTACGAGCAGTACTTC,CASSVGGTEYYEQYF
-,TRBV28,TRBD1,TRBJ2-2,TGTGCCAGCAGTTTATCAGGCAGGGGGCGCACCGGGGAGCTGTTTTTT,CASSLSGRGRTGELFF
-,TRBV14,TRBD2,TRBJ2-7,TGTGCCAGCAGGGACCCTAGCGGGAGGCCCTACGAGCAGTACTTC,CASRDPSGRPYEQYF
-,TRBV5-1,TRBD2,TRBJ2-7,TGCGCCAGCAGCTTGTGGCTAGCGGGAGGAATGAACGAGCAGTACTTC,CASSLWLAGGMNEQYF
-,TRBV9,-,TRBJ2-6,TGTGCCAGCAGCTCCCCACAGGGATGGGACTCTGGGGCCAACGTCCTGACTTTC,CASSSPQGWDSGANVLTF
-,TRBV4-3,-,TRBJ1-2,TGCGCCAGCAGCCGAGGGATCTATGGCTACACCTTC,CASSRGIYGYTF
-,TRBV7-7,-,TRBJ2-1,TGTGCTAGCAGCTTTTCTATCTACAATGAGCAGTTCTTC,CASSFSIYNEQFF
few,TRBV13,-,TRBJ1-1,TGTGCCAGCAATCGGGGGGCGAACACTGAAGCTTTCTTT,CASNRGANTEAFF
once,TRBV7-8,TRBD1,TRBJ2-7,TGTGCCAGCAGCAAAAGCTTGGGACAGGGGTCCTACGAGCAGTACTTC,CASSKSLGQGSYEQYF
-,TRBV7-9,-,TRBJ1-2,TGTTCCAGCAGCCCTCGCGGCGGTGGCTACACCTTC,CSSSPRGGGYTF
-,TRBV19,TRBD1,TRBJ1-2,TGTGCCAGTAGTACCTCTCCCGACAGGGCCAACTATGGCTACACCTTC,CASSTSPDRANYGYTF
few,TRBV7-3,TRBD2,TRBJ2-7,TGTGCCAGCAGCTTAACGGGAGCGGGAGGGCCCCACGAGCAGTACTTC,CASSLTGAGGPHEQYF
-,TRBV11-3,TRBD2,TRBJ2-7,TGTGCCAGCAGCTTAGACCGGAAAGGGCGGGAGGGCCCAACCGAGCAGTACTTC,CASSLDRKGREGPTEQYF
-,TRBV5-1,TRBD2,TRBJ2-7,TGCGCCAGCAGCCTCCCCAGTAAGGGAGGGGAGCAGTACTTC,CASSLPSKGGEQYF
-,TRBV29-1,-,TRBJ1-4,TGCAGCGTTGAAGCCGACAGTTCAAATGAAAAACTGTTTTTT,CSVEADSSNEKLFF
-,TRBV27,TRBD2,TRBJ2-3,TGTGCCAGCAGTTTAAGCGGGAGGGCCGTGAATACGCAGTATTTT,CASSLSGRAVNTQYF
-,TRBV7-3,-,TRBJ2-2,TGTGCCAGCAGCTTTTTCACAACCGGGGAGCTGTTTTTT,CASSFFTTGELFF
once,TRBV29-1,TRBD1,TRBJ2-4,TGCAGCGTTGAAGAGACAGGGGCGAATGACATTCAGTACTTC,CSVEETGANDIQYF
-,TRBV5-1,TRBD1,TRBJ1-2,TGCGCCAGCAGCTTTGACCAGGGGGGCTATGGCTACACCTTC,CASSFDQGGYGYTF
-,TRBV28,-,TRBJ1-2,TGTGCCAGCAGTTCCACAGGGTTAGAAAACTATGGCTACACCTTC,CASSSTGLENYGYTF
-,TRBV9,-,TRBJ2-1,TGTGCCAGCAGCGTACTTGCCAGCTACAATGAGCAGTTCTTC,CASSVLASYNEQFF
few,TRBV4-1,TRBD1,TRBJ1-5,TGCGCCAGCAGCCGGATACCGGGACAGGGGAATCAGCCCCAGCATTTT,CASSRIPGQGNQPQHF
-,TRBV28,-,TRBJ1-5,TGTGCCAGCAGTGGGACTCATGATCAGCCCCAGCATTTT,CASSGTHDQPQHF
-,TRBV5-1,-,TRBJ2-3,TGCGCCAGCAGCACTCGGCCTAGCGTCACAGATACGCAGTATTTT,CASSTRPSVTDTQYF
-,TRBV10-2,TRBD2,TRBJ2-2,TGCGCCAGCAGGCCCACTAGCGGCCTCACCGGGGAGCTGTTTTTT,CASRPTSGLTGELFF
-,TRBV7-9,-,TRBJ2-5,TGTGCCAGCAGGCTGGGGCTGACCGAGGGGGGGACAGAGACCCAGTACTTC,CASRLGLTEGGTETQYF